This TCR beta chain is drawn from a study of somatic mutations in cytotoxic T cells in rheumatoid arthritis. Study-level information: The researchers flow-sorted some T-cell populations stained with V beta antibodies and got nearly 100% purity, and these included V beta1+ cells sequenced for TCRB. Findings of the study overall: There was no significant difference in CD8+ T-cell clonality between rheumatoid arthritis patients and age-matched healthy controls.

The V gene's germline CDR1 is MGHDK and CDR2 SYGVNS. This CDR3 contains 14 residues. Germline trimming cut 3 bases from V and 5 bases from J; bases unmatched to any gene: 5. Repertoires were generated with immunoSEQ multiplex PCR, while TCRdb's copy carries only in-frame clones and drops some. The table has 15,000 to 25,000 clones, about 80% seen once. Separation of CD4+ and CD8+ cells was performed by positive magnetic bead selection, and purity was verified by flow cytometry. For this clone: The antigen remains unidentified.

Sequencing was done on a sample of CD8+ T cells sorted from blood. The clonotype comes from a woman between 45 and 60 years old in good health. This chain joins TRBV25-1 and TRBJ2-7; TRBD1 aligns across 9 bases. CDR3 nucleotides: TGTGCCAGCAGTGACTCCGGGACAGGGAACGAGCAGTACTTC. It codes for CASSDSGTGNEQYF.